This T cell receptor (beta chain) is drawn from a study of identical twins. The germline V gene has CDR1 MGHRA and CDR2 YSYEKL. This CDR3 contains 18 residues. V shed 4 bases and J 7 bases; nucleotides not matched to a gene: 11. This clonotype showed up many times. The antigen remains unidentified. MiXCR, run by TCRdb on the 5' RACE reads, gives a single entry per CDR3 protein. The data show 500,000 to 700,000 distinct CDR3 sequences, roughly 7.1% seen once. Study-level findings and limits: Those out-of-frame alpha sequences shared by twins showed an excess of low generation probability.

This sample was also put to use in a study of yellow fever vaccine responses in identical twins.

V usage is TRBV4-1 and J usage is TRBJ2-2; TRBD2 aligns across 14 bases. The receptor's source is a woman aged 18 to 35 in good health. Specimen: PBMCs. CDR3 in amino acids: CASSLKRLAGGLGGELFF. In DNA form, the CDR3 reads TGCGCCAGCAGCCTTAAGCGACTAGCGGGGGGGCTTGGCGGGGAGCTGTTTTTT.